This T cell receptor (beta chain) was sequenced for a study of Graves' ophthalmopathy and Graves' hyperthyroidism. This clonotype was counted many times. Amplification from RNA transcripts yielded the TCR beta CDR3 regions. Amplification began with first-round RT-PCR using HTBI primers, then second-round multiplex PCR was performed. TCRdb processed the multiplex PCR reads anew with MiXCR; each CDR3 protein has one entry. The sample shows over a million distinct CDR3 sequences, less than 45% of them seen only once. V was clipped by 2 bases and J by 8 bases, with 6 bases between them. The CDR3 totals 11 residues. The germline V gene encodes CDR1 MNHNY and CDR2 SVGAGI (reference sequence).

This chain uses TRBV6-6 with TRBJ1-1; no definite D call. The source is an adult man with Graves' hyperthyroidism. Input material: peripheral blood or thyroid tissue (not recorded which). The CDR3 loop reads CASSYADEAFF. Here the CDR3 DNA reads TGTGCCAGCAGTTACGCAGACGAAGCTTTCTTT.